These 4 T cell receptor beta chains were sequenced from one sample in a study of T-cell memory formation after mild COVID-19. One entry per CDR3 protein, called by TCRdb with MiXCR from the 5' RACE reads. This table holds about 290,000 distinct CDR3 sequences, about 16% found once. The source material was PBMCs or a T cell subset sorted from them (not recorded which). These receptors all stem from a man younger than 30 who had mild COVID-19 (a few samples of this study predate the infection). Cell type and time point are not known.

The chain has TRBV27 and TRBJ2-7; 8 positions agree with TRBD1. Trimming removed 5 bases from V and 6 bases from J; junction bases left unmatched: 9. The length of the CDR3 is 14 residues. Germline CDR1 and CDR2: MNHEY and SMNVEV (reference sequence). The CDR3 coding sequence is TGTGCCAGCAGTCCATGGACAGGGCCCCGCGAGCAGTACTTC. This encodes CASSPWTGPREQYF.

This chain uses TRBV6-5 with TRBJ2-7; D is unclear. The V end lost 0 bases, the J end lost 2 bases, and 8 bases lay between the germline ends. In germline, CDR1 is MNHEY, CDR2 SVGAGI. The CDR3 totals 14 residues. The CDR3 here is CASSYSGPAYEQYF. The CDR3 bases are TGTGCCAGCAGTTACTCCGGACCAGCCTACGAGCAGTACTTC.

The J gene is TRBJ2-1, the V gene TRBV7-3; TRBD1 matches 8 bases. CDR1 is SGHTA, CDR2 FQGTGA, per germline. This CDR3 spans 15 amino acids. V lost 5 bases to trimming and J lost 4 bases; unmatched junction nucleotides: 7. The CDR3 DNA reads TGTGCCAGCAGCCCCCAGGGGGCCCGGTACAATGAGCAGTTCTTC. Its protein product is CASSPQGARYNEQFF.

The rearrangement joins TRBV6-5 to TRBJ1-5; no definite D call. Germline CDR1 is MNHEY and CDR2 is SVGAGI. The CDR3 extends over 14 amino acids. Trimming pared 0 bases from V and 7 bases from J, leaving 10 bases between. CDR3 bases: TGTGCCAGCAGTTACTCGGAAGGAATCCAGCCCCAGCATTTT. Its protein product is CASSYSEGIQPQHF.